This T cell receptor beta chain was captured in a study of T cells in Graves' hyperthyroidism and ophthalmopathy. Study-wide points: Using 13 V-J features, a model discriminated ophthalmopathy from stable hyperthyroidism. Most thyroid clonotypes that were expanded above 0.001 also turned up in blood.

RNA transcripts provided the source from which TCR beta CDR3 regions were amplified. Researchers ran a first-round RT-PCR on the TCR CDR3 using the HTBI primer set. From the multiplex PCR reads, TCRdb called clonotypes with MiXCR, one entry per CDR3 protein. The sample holds about 510,000 distinct CDR3 sequences, over 45% seen once. A patient was excluded if there was uncontrolled infection, other autoimmune disease, pregnancy or lactation. Diagnostic decisions used clinical symptoms, serum thyroxine and TRAb, thyroid ultrasound and orbital computed tomography. Ten or more counts support this clonotype. Its antigen is still unknown. The CDR3 runs 13 residues. Germline loops: CDR1 GTSNPN, CDR2 SVGIG (reference sequence). With 2 bases removed from V and 4 bases from J, the gap between germline ends came to 11 bases.

This clonotype was obtained from an adult woman with Graves' disease, either hyperthyroidism or ophthalmopathy (not recorded which). Sequences were obtained from peripheral blood or thyroid tissue (not recorded which). The rearrangement uses TRBV30 and TRBJ2-5, with D possibly TRBD1 on 5 matching bases. The CDR3 protein is CAWSPGFGETQYF. The DNA of the CDR3 is TGTGCCTGGAGTCCAGGGTTTGGAGAGACCCAGTACTTC.